This T cell receptor beta chain was sequenced for a study of Graves' ophthalmopathy and Graves' hyperthyroidism. Unmatched junction bases numbered 7, after V lost 6 bases and J lost 5 bases. The V gene's germline CDR1 is SQVTM and CDR2 ANQGSEA. The CDR3 consists of 14 residues. This clonotype appeared many times. TCR beta CDR3 amplification used RNA transcripts. First-round RT-PCR with HTBI primers preceded a second-round multiplex PCR. TCRdb fed the multiplex PCR reads into MiXCR, producing one record per CDR3 protein. This repertoire shows about 700,000 distinct CDR3 sequences, roughly 40% found once; its top ten account for about 40%.

Input material: peripheral blood. This rearrangement joins TRBV29-1 to TRBJ1-5; 10 bases fit TRBD1. The clonotype was recovered from an adult man with Graves' ophthalmopathy. The CDR3 sequence is CSVGTGDVDQPQHF. CDR3 nucleotide sequence: TGCAGCGTGGGGACAGGGGATGTTGATCAGCCCCAGCATTTT.